This TCR beta chain was sequenced in a study of CD8 T cells in ankylosing spondylitis. Libraries for TCR beta were made by quantitative 5'-RACE with molecular barcodes. TCRdb used MiXCR to reprocess the 5' RACE reads, holding one entry per CDR3 protein. The data hold roughly 250,000 distinct CDR3 sequences, with 8% to 9.5% observed a single time. This clonotype was detected ten times or more. The target antigen is unknown. Study results and limitations: Within matched ankylosing spondylitis synovial fluid, disease-linked clones were reportedly significantly enriched. Reactive arthritis synovial fluid and blood were previously reported to contain some motif variants. Ankylosing spondylitis blood seemed to carry a telltale TCR beta motif made of roughly 8 highly homologous variants.

CDR1 and CDR2 from the germline V gene are MNHEY and SVGAGI. This CDR3 is built from 12 residues. V gave up 10 bases and J gave up 2 bases; unmatched junction bases: 2. The sample was blood, either unsorted or a sorted T cell fraction (not recorded which). The origin of this receptor is a male donor with ankylosing spondylitis or in good health (not recorded which). V gene TRBV6-5 combines with J gene TRBJ1-5; TRBD1 matches 7 bases. The CDR3 here is CAIGQGNQPQHF. In DNA, the CDR3 is TGTGCCATTGGACAGGGCAATCAGCCCCAGCATTTT.